The sequence of this T cell receptor beta chain was determined in a study of blood T cells in healthy people across ages. Germline CDR1 reads LNHNV; CDR2 reads YYDKDF (reference sequence). CDR3 length: 14 residues. Trimming took 5 bases from V and 4 from J, leaving 14 bases between them. Primers used in a second PCR of about 6 to 11 cycles were a sample-barcoded 5' primer and a J-beta primer mix. One entry per CDR3 protein results from TCRdb running MiXCR on the 5' RACE reads. This repertoire shows fewer than 1,000,000 distinct CDR3 sequences, 46% found once; its top ten account for over 15%. This clonotype has more than one count but fewer than ten. What it binds is unknown. General study findings and limits: In these data, TCR beta diversity tracked strongly with naive T cell percentage. Age brought a roughly linear fall in TCR beta diversity measured per million T cells.

V is TRBV15 and J is TRBJ2-5; D may be TRBD2 (6 bases). The specimen sequenced was blood. The receptor's source is a man older than 75 in good health. CDR3 loop: CATSPGLTRETQYF. CDR3 DNA: TGTGCCACCAGCCCGGGACTCACCAGAGAGACCCAGTACTTC.